This T cell receptor (beta chain) was recorded in a study of blood T cell repertoires in COVID-19. In the study overall: Specimens from acute and convalescent COVID-19 originated in the United States, Italy and Spain. T cells, B-cell-depleted T cells, or PBMCs provided the cDNA or gDNA that served as material.

Seattle researchers signed up patients amid active infection and tracked them longitudinally. Source study methods: How many nucleated cells were present was estimated from reference gene primer amplification. TCRdb's table, derived via immunoSEQ multiplex PCR, lists solely in-frame clones and lacks some. The D gene and trimming were derived from the DNA, and the V and J assignments and clone size from that table. Counted here are around 250,000 clones, 75% to 90% occurring once; the ten biggest clones make up 10%. The specimen sequenced was peripheral blood. The clonotype originates from an older woman with COVID-19, enrolled during active disease.

The CDR3 here is CASSVESVNSPLHF. In nucleotides, the CDR3 is TGTGCCAGCAGCGTAGAATCAGTTAATTCACCCCTCCACTTT. The chain links TRBV9 to TRBJ1-6, with D hard to call. This CDR3 region has 14 residues. CDR1 and CDR2 (germline): SGDLS, YYNGEE. Trimming stripped 0 bases from V and 6 bases from J, with 7 bases between.